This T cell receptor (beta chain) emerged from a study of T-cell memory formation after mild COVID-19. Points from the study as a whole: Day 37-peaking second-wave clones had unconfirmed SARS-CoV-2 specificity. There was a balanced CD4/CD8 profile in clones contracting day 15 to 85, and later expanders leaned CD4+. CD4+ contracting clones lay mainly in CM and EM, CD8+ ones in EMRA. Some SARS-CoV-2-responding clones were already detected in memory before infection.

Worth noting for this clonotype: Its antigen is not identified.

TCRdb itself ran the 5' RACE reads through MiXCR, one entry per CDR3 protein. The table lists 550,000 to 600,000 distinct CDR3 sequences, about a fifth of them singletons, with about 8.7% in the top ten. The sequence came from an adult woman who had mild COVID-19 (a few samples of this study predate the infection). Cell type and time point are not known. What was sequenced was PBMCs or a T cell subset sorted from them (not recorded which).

The CDR3 spells CASSLAGRHGGEQFF. The DNA of the CDR3 is TGTGCCAGCAGCTTAGCGGGGAGGCACGGAGGGGAGCAGTTCTTC. The chain combines TRBV7-3 with TRBJ2-1; D is perhaps TRBD2 (6 bases). From germline, CDR1 is SGHTA and CDR2 FQGTGA. Trimming stripped 2 bases from V and 10 bases from J, with 18 bases between. The CDR3 totals 15 residues.